These 26 T cell receptor beta chains came from one sample sequenced in a study of OX40 agonist ivuxolimab in advanced cancers. The table came from immunoSEQ multiplex PCR; TCRdb's copy has only in-frame clones and leaves some out. The repertoire holds some 35,000 clones, with over 60% as singletons. The material was CD4+ or CD8+ T cells sorted from blood, obtained in a trial of the OX40 agonist ivuxolimab. These TCRs come from an adult with an advanced solid tumor such as melanoma, head and neck, liver or kidney cancer.

The sample holds a few counts of this clone. The V call is TRBV30, the J call TRBJ2-1; 7 bases agree with TRBD2. Germline V CDR1 and CDR2: GTSNPN, SVGIG (reference sequence). The V gene end was trimmed by 3 bases and the J gene end by 6 bases; junction bases not matched to a gene: 11. This CDR3 is built from 15 residues. In DNA, the CDR3 is TGTGCCTGGAGGCATTCAGCGGGGCCAGGCAATGAGCAGTTCTTC. This sequence encodes CAWRHSAGPGNEQFF.

This clone was seen just once. The chain is built from TRBV4-1 and TRBJ2-3; D perhaps matches TRBD1 (5 bases). The CDR3 extends over 16 amino acids. Trimming stripped 1 base from V and 2 bases from J, with 13 bases between. Germline V gives CDR1 MGHRA, CDR2 YSYEKL. The CDR3 nucleotides read TGCGCCAGCAGCCAAGGCCCGGACATGACCACAGATACGCAGTATTTT. Protein sequence: CASSQGPDMTTDTQYF.

J is TRBJ2-5 and V is TRBV6-1; TRBD1 might be the D (5 bases). CDR3 length: 16 residues. Per germline, CDR1 MNHNS and CDR2 SASEGT. Trimming removed 0 bases from V and 5 bases from J, with 16 bases in between. The CDR3 loop reads CASSEAVRQPRETQYF. CDR3 in DNA: TGTGCCAGCAGTGAAGCGGTTAGACAGCCACGGGAGACCCAGTACTTC.

V usage is TRBV6-1 and J usage is TRBJ1-2; D not resolved. The CDR3 extends over 11 amino acids. Between the trimmed V and J ends, which lost 5 bases and 13 bases, there was a span of 14 bases. Germline V gives CDR1 MNHNS, CDR2 SASEGT. This CDR3 reads CASSTGFEITF. In DNA form, the CDR3 reads TGTGCCAGCAGTACCGGGTTTGAGATCACCTTC.

The chain has TRBV5-6 and TRBJ1-1; no firm D call. This CDR3 spans 14 amino acids. Germline values: CDR1 SGHDT, CDR2 YYEEEE. V was pared by 4 bases and J by 10 bases, with 20 bases between. This chain's CDR3 is CASSLLGSRNTAFF. CDR3 in DNA: TGTGCCAGCAGCCTACTCGGGTCTCGAAATACAGCTTTCTTT. Supplemented by reference TRBV5-6 and TRBJ1-1, the full variable domain reads DAGVTQSPTHLIKTRGQQVTLRCSPKSGHDTVSWYQQALGQGPQFIFQYYEEEERQRGNFPDRFSGHQFPNYSSELNVNALLLGDSALYLCASSLLGSRNTAFFGQGTRLTVV.

This clone has more than one count but fewer than ten. The DNA of the CDR3 is TGTGCCAGCAGCTTGTACAGCCGATCCTACGAGCAGTACTTC. This translates into CASSLYSRSYEQYF. The V gene is TRBV5-4, the J gene TRBJ2-7, with D uncertain. The CDR3 has 14 residues. Per germline, CDR1 SGHNT and CDR2 YYREEE (reference sequence). V shed 1 base and J shed 1 base, with 9 bases lying between them. The complete variable domain, with remaining parts taken from reference TRBV5-4 and TRBJ2-7, reads ETGVTQSPTHLIKTRGQQVTLRCSSQSGHNTVSWYQQALGQGPQFIFQYYREEENGRGNFPPRFSGLQFPNYSSELNVNALELDDSALYLCASSLYSRSYEQYFGPGTRLTVT.

The chain couples TRBV13 to TRBJ2-2; the D gene is possibly TRBD2 (5 bases). Germline V gene data show CDR1 as PRHDT and CDR2 as FYEKMQ (reference sequence). V lost 7 bases to trimming and J lost 6 bases, with 6 bases between them. The CDR3 covers 11 residues. The CDR3: CASTRAGELFF. The CDR3 DNA is TGTGCCAGCACGAGGGCCGGGGAGCTGTTTTTT.

J is TRBJ2-5 and V is TRBV6-1; D uncertain. V was pared by 0 bases and J by 6 bases, with 8 bases between. Germline V CDR1 and CDR2: MNHNS, SASEGT. The CDR3 contains 13 residues. The CDR3 bases are TGTGCCAGCAGTGAAGCGCTTACCCAGACCCAGTACTTC. This codes for CASSEALTQTQYF.

The chain combines TRBV19 with TRBJ2-1; 9 bases map to TRBD2. The CDR3 runs 17 residues. Germline V gene data show CDR1 as LNHDA and CDR2 as SQIVND (reference sequence). J was trimmed by 7 bases and V by 1 base; bases with no gene match: 11. CDR3 nucleotides: TGTGCCAGTAGTATAGGTCTAGCGGGGCCCACTGGGAATGAGCAGTTCTTC. Translation gives CASSIGLAGPTGNEQFF.

This chain joins TRBV28 and TRBJ2-3; D ambiguous. V was clipped by 6 bases and J by 9 bases, with 13 bases between them. The CDR3 is made up of 12 amino acids. Germline CDR1 is MDHEN and CDR2 is SYDVKM. In DNA form, the CDR3 reads TGTGCCAGCAGGATGAGTCGGGCCACGCAGTATTTT. This gives the protein CASRMSRATQYF. The full variable domain, rest sourced from reference TRBV28 and TRBJ2-3, is DVKVTQSSRYLVKRTGEKVFLECVQDMDHENMFWYRQDPGLGLRLIYFSYDVKMKEKGDIPEGYSVSREKKERFSLILESASTNQTSMYLCASRMSRATQYFGPGTRLTVL.

This chain links TRBV6-5 with TRBJ2-2, with 8 nucleotides matching TRBD1. The CDR3 is made up of 14 amino acids. From germline, CDR1 is MNHEY and CDR2 SVGAGI. V shed 5 bases, J shed 7 bases, and the junction held 6 bases outside the gene matches. The CDR3 protein is CASSDPQGVGELFF. The DNA for the CDR3 is TGTGCCAGCAGTGACCCACAGGGGGTCGGGGAGCTGTTTTTT.

The rearrangement links TRBV5-5 to TRBJ2-1, with D unclear. This CDR3 contains 15 residues. Trimming removed 2 bases at V and 1 base at J, with 10 bases between. The V gene's germline CDR1 is SGHKS and CDR2 YYEKEE (reference sequence). CDR3: CASSLLTESYNEQFF. The CDR3 DNA follows: TGTGCCAGCAGCTTACTGACGGAGTCCTACAATGAGCAGTTCTTC. The full variable domain, its missing parts supplied by reference TRBV5-5 and TRBJ2-1, is DAGVTQSPTHLIKTRGQQVTLRCSPISGHKSVSWYQQVLGQGPQFIFQYYEKEERGRGNFPDRFSARQFPNYSSELNVNALLLGDSALYLCASSLLTESYNEQFFGPGTRLTVL.

The gene calls are TRBV2 and TRBJ2-3; 7 nucleotides align to TRBD2. The CDR3 has 14 residues. The V gene end was trimmed by 10 bases and the J gene end by 1 base; junction bases not matched to a gene: 8. Germline V CDR1 and CDR2: SNHLY, FYNNEI. CDR3 loop: CAMGGGTRTDTQYF. CDR3 nucleotides: TGTGCCATGGGGGGAGGGACCCGCACAGATACGCAGTATTTT.

The chain recombines TRBV6-1 with TRBJ2-5, with D possibly TRBD1 on 6 matching bases. The CDR3 covers 13 residues. V shed 6 bases and J shed 0 bases, with 8 bases lying between them. From germline, CDR1 is MNHNS and CDR2 SASEGT. The CDR3 sequence is CASSRDNQETQYF. CDR3 sequence (DNA): TGTGCCAGCAGCCGGGACAACCAAGAGACCCAGTACTTC.

The rearrangement links TRBV18 to TRBJ2-7; TRBD2 aligns across 13 bases. Unmatched junction bases numbered 6, after V lost 4 bases and J lost 3 bases. CDR1 is KGHSH, CDR2 LQKENI, per germline. This CDR3 comprises 16 residues. The CDR3 nucleotides read TGTGCCAGCTCACGCGGGACTAGCGGGGCAAACTACGAGCAGTACTTC. Translating it yields CASSRGTSGANYEQYF.

The chain recombines TRBV15 with TRBJ1-5; 7 bases fit TRBD1. CDR1 is LNHNV, CDR2 YYDKDF, per germline (reference sequence). V was pared by 3 bases and J by 0 bases, with 2 bases of the junction left unmatched. This CDR3 has 15 residues. The CDR3 reads CATSRGQYSNQPQHF. The DNA of the CDR3 is TGTGCCACCAGCAGGGGACAGTATAGCAATCAGCCCCAGCATTTT. Full variable domain (outside the CDR3, taken from reference TRBV15 and TRBJ1-5): DAMVIQNPRYQVTQFGKPVTLSCSQTLNHNVMYWYQQKSSQAPKLLFHYYDKDFNNEADTPDNFQSRRPNTSFCFLDIRSPGLGDTAMYLCATSRGQYSNQPQHFGDGTRLSIL.

The J gene is TRBJ1-3, the V gene TRBV9; D gene ambiguous. The ends were cut back, 5 bases at V and 0 bases at J, with 9 bases in the middle. Germline CDR1 SGDLS, CDR2 YYNGEE. CDR3 size: 14 residues. The chain's CDR3 is CASSDGVSGNTIYF. Written as DNA, the CDR3 is TGTGCCAGCAGTGACGGGGTCTCTGGAAACACCATATATTTT.

This clone occurred once. V usage is TRBV29-1 and J usage is TRBJ2-1; TRBD2 is a possible D gene (6 bases). The CDR3 contains 17 residues. Trimming took off 3 bases at V and 7 bases at J, with 25 bases between the two ends. Germline CDR1 reads SQVTM; CDR2 reads ANQGSEA. The CDR3, as DNA: TGCAGCGTTGAGGGCAAGGCTAGCGCACAACTAAGGAATGAGCAGTTCTTC. Translation gives CSVEGKASAQLRNEQFF.

This chain joins TRBV11-1 and TRBJ2-7, with D possibly TRBD1 on 7 matching bases. Per the germline V gene, CDR1 is SGHAT and CDR2 is FQDESV (reference sequence). The CDR3 length is 16 residues. The ends were cut back, 5 bases at V and 3 bases at J, with 20 bases in the middle. In nucleotides, the CDR3 is TGTGCCAGCAGCACGCAGGGGGGTAGCACCCGCTACGAGCAGTACTTC. Translation gives CASSTQGGSTRYEQYF.

This clone was seen more than once but under ten times. CDR3 sequence reads: CARSSGGGGETQYF. The DNA for the CDR3 is TGTGCCAGAAGCTCCGGAGGGGGTGGAGAGACCCAGTACTTC. The genes are TRBV5-3 and TRBJ2-5; D possibly uses TRBD1 or TRBD2 (6 bases each). TRBV5-3 is given ORF status, its function remaining uncertain. This CDR3 has 14 residues. The V and J ends lost 3 bases and 4 bases respectively, with 13 bases between them.

This clone was seen only a few times. This rearrangement joins TRBV6-5 to TRBJ1-5; D remains ambiguous. This CDR3 is 14 amino acids long. Trimming shortened V by 4 bases and J by 6 bases, and 13 bases separated the two germline ends. The germline CDR1 and CDR2 sequences are MNHEY and SVGAGI. The CDR3 DNA reads as TGTGCCAGCAGTTTAGGGCGGTCTATTCAGCCCCAGCATTTT. Protein: CASSLGRSIQPQHF.

The chain carries TRBV19 and TRBJ2-7, with 8 bases identical to TRBD2. CDR1 is LNHDA, CDR2 SQIVND, per germline (reference sequence). There are 14 residues in the CDR3. Unmatched junction bases numbered 4, after V lost 0 bases and J lost 6 bases. CDR3: CASSIDSGELEQYF. The CDR3 region has the DNA TGTGCCAGTAGTATAGATAGCGGGGAACTCGAGCAGTACTTC.

This chain joins TRBV6-5 and TRBJ2-7; the match to TRBD2 covers 8 bases. This CDR3 contains 15 residues. The ends lost 2 bases at V and 5 bases at J; junction bases unmatched: 8. Germline V gives CDR1 MNHEY, CDR2 SVGAGI. The CDR3 is CASSYEAGLEDEQYF. Written as DNA, the CDR3 is TGTGCCAGCAGTTACGAGGCGGGACTAGAGGACGAGCAGTACTTC.

The chain has TRBV7-9 and TRBJ2-4; TRBD1 or TRBD2 may be the D gene (6 bases each). The CDR3 sequence is 12 residues long. The V and J ends lost 5 bases and 7 bases respectively, with 9 bases between them. Germline V gives CDR1 SEHNR, CDR2 FQNEAQ (reference sequence). The CDR3: CASSLGGNIQYF. CDR3 DNA sequence: TGTGCCAGCAGCCTAGGGGGGAACATTCAGTACTTC.

This chain links TRBV11-1 with TRBJ1-1; 7 nucleotides match TRBD1. V was pared by 7 bases and J by 4 bases, with 9 bases of the junction left unmatched. The CDR3 runs 14 residues. CDR1 is SGHAT and CDR2 is FQDESV in the germline V gene (reference sequence). The CDR3 DNA sequence: TGTGCCAGCACCACTGGGGCAGGGGGCACTGAAGCTTTCTTT. It specifies CASTTGAGGTEAFF.

The gene calls are TRBV2 and TRBJ2-5; tentative D call: TRBD2 (5 bases). The J call is uncertain, as TRBJ2-7 better fits the DNA end. The CDR3 spans 15 residues. Germline V gene lookup returns CDR1 SNHLY and CDR2 FYNNEI. CDR3: CASSLGGLGSYEQYF. Written as DNA, the CDR3 is TGTGCCAGCTCTCTAGGAGGCCTTGGCTCCTACGAGCAGTACTTC.